These 6 T cell receptor beta chains were all obtained from the same sample, sequenced in a study of PD-L1 blockade in urothelial cancer. As for time point: peripheral blood 6 weeks after treatment start. Repertoires were generated with immunoSEQ multiplex PCR, while TCRdb's copy carries only in-frame clones and drops some. The sample has about 40,000 clones; roughly 81% are singletons. Sequencing used PBMCs, obtained around atezolizumab (anti-PD-L1) treatment. These TCRs come from a man in his 70s with urothelial cancer.

This rearrangement joins TRBV12-5 to TRBJ2-7, with 10 bases aligning to TRBD2. The CDR3 loop spans 16 amino acids. V was clipped by 1 base and J by 6 bases; unmatched bases: 9. The germline gives CDR1 LGHNT, CDR2 FRNRAP. CDR3 amino acids: CASGLDRRLAGGEQYF. The CDR3 DNA sequence: TGTGCTAGTGGTTTGGACCGGCGACTAGCGGGCGGCGAGCAGTACTTC.

This clone has a handful of counts. The genes are TRBV19 and TRBJ2-5; a weak D match, TRBD1 (5 bases). The CDR3 spans 15 residues. V shed 5 bases and J shed 2 bases, with 15 bases lying between them. Per germline, CDR1 LNHDA and CDR2 SQIVND (reference sequence). CDR3 nucleotide sequence: TGTGCCAGTAGTGCCAGGGTAGCCCATCAAGAGACCCAGTACTTC. Amino acids: CASSARVAHQETQYF. Filled out from reference TRBV19 and TRBJ2-5, the complete variable domain reads DGGITQSPKYLFRKEGQNVTLSCEQNLNHDAMYWYRQDPGQGLRLIYYSQIVNDFQKGDIAEGYSVSREKKESFPLTVTSAQKNPTAFYLCASSARVAHQETQYFGPGTRLLVL.

The chain recombines TRBV11-2 with TRBJ2-7, with a weak D call TRBD2 (5 bases). Trimming removed 0 bases from V and 6 bases from J, with 12 bases in between. Germline assignment: CDR1 SGHAT and CDR2 FQNNGV. The CDR3 has 14 residues. The CDR3 DNA reads TGTGCCAGCAGCTTAGATTTGGCTAGCATCGAGCAGTACTTC. Translated, it gives CASSLDLASIEQYF.

The V gene is TRBV6-1, the J gene TRBJ2-7; possible D gene TRBD1, 7 bases. The CDR3 totals 14 residues. V was shortened by 7 bases and J by 2 bases, with 15 bases between the two germline ends. CDR1 and CDR2 (germline): MNHNS, SASEGT. CDR3 in DNA: TGTGCCAGCATGGTCAGGGGGGTAGCCTACGAGCAGTACTTC. This translates into CASMVRGVAYEQYF.

This chain uses TRBV29-1 with TRBJ1-5; D is perhaps TRBD1 (6 bases). The CDR3 has 13 amino acids. Trimming took off 4 bases at V and 4 bases at J, with 11 bases between the two ends. Germline CDR1 SQVTM, CDR2 ANQGSEA. CDR3: CSVADSINQPQHF. For the CDR3, the DNA is TGCAGCGTTGCGGACAGCATAAATCAGCCCCAGCATTTT.

V is TRBV5-4 and J is TRBJ2-1, with TRBD2 matching 10 bases. Germline V gene data show CDR1 as SGHNT and CDR2 as YYREEE (reference sequence). The CDR3 length is 17 residues. V shed 1 base and J 0 bases; nucleotides not matched to a gene: 4. The CDR3 loop reads CASSLMEREGSYNEQFF. CDR3 DNA sequence: TGTGCCAGCAGCTTGATGGAGCGGGAGGGCTCCTACAATGAGCAGTTCTTC.